Described below is a single TCR beta chain sequence and its context. The antigen remains undetermined. Each CDR3 protein gets one entry after TCRdb re-called the 5' RACE reads with MiXCR. The sample includes fewer than 350,000 distinct CDR3 sequences, over 3.5% of them seen just once. This sample is part of a study of T cells after yellow fever vaccination. Study overall: Preparation of the low-cell-number fractions used SMART-Seq v4 Ultra Low Input. Whole-study findings and limits: Re-detected after boosting: most primary clones, 95% to 98% of CD4 and 75% to 90% of CD8.

The sample here was PBMCs, taken 15 days after the yellow fever booster vaccination. The receptor was derived from a young man who received the YFV17D yellow fever vaccine.

As DNA, the CDR3 is TGTGCCAGCAGCTTAGTGGGGGGGAGCAATCAGCCCCAGCATTTT. The encoded protein is CASSLVGGSNQPQHF. The J gene is TRBJ1-5, the V gene TRBV7-9; possibly TRBD1 for D (5 bases). V lost 1 base and J 1 base, leaving 8 bases between the germline ends. Germline assignment: CDR1 SEHNR and CDR2 FQNEAQ (reference sequence). The CDR3 totals 15 residues.